A selection of T cell receptor beta chains follows, all from one sample in a study of T cell changes during pregnancy in multiple sclerosis. Here immunoSEQ multiplex PCR was the method, and the copy in TCRdb shows in-frame clones only, minus some. The repertoire holds about 69,000 clones, less than 90% seen once, with about 3% in the top ten. This material consisted of peripheral blood, taken before pregnancy. Receptors originate from a female donor with multiple sclerosis, enrolled in a pregnancy study. Both conserved end residues are trimmed from each CDR3. The order of the fields is V gene, CDR3 protein.

TRBV30 AWSPIHLLRDRAYEQY
TRBV11-2 ASSFWMELGETQY
TRBV5-1 ASSLAPSGPSYEQY
TRBV6-1 ASKRQGSYGYT
TRBV4-2 ASSQRGGQARETQY
TRBV5-8 ASSLWGRTYNEQF
TRBV7-2 ASSFGGGENEQF
TRBV5-1 ASSLAQPLASTGELL
TRBV5-1 ASSLGGGTGRDQPQH
TRBV4-3 ASSQTGESSDTQY
TRBV6-4 ASSREIVGSPLH
TRBV29-1 SVIVGDYSNQPQH
TRBV4-3 ASSYRTGGYNEQF
TRBV5-1 ASGPGTGTSGT
TRBV12-5 ASGRDSQLVYGYT
TRBV5-1 ASSIEGGVSGYT
TRBV2 ASRGTGAAGPQH
TRBV5-6 ASSLMVPLAGMTDTQY
TRBV30 AWSARGYRGGRTGANVLT
TRBV5-4 ASSPSGKRGLYQETQY
TRBV6-6 ASSYKGLGDHEQY
TRBV5-4 ASSSASGGPETQY
TRBV5-1 ASGRDRGETQY
TRBV7-6 ASSVQQNQPQH
TRBV4-3 ASSHHGGKPGAYEQY
TRBV19 ASSTIGTGRETQY
TRBV5-6 ASSRQEISYNSPLH
TRBV7-2 ASSFTGYGYT
TRBV19 ASSTGTASNQPQH
TRBV5-5 ASSHQFGQGTTEAF
TRBV6-5 ASSTGASGGYEQY
TRBV4-2 ASSQEERETGELF
TRBV11-2 ASSSEREGLTQY
TRBV4-2 ASSQDRGRSWITEAF
TRBV18 ASSPGQAATNEKLF
TRBV14 ASSRDRVAGELF
TRBV5-1 ASSPEGQGDNQPQH
TRBV6-4 ASSEGGGDYNEQF
TRBV5-1 ASSPGVNTEAF
TRBV7-9 ASSSTTGAYEQY
TRBV5-6 ASSLVVLGQEGKQY
TRBV6-1 ASSEGPEGIYYGYT
TRBV5-1 ASSRLAGESGELF
TRBV27 ASSLVVVSSYNEQF
TRBV30 AWTDNTEAF
TRBV6-5 ASSYGGASLTIGYT
TRBV5-5 ASSRTDYYNSPLH
TRBV2 ASTPGLDFEQY
TRBV6-5 ASRLLKGGEGEQY
TRBV7-9 ASSLSRGGNEQF
TRBV7-2 ASSLASGGNTDTQY
TRBV9 ASSPDRGSNTIY
TRBV5-5 ASSFPGGGDEQY
TRBV18 ASSPRQGERGNQPQH